Listed here are 20 T cell receptor beta chains from one sample, sequenced in a study of a mutant IDH1 vaccine in newly diagnosed glioma. Time point in this sample: week 11, during vaccination. Vaccination comprised doses that each held 300 ug of mutant IDH1 20-mer peptide, plus topical imiquimod. TCRdb keeps only in-frame clones here, not all; method: immunoSEQ multiplex PCR. The repertoire includes around 57,000 clones, about nine tenths of them detected once, and 1.5% to 2% sits in the top ten. What these receptors recognize is not known. Sample: PBMCs, taken from a glioma patient whose treatment included an IDH1 peptide vaccine. All receptors derive from a man between 40 and 49 years old with glioma.

The chain has TRBV29-1 and TRBJ2-3, with 13 bases lining up with TRBD2. CDR3 length: 18 amino acids. Per germline, CDR1 SQVTM and CDR2 ANQGSEA. Trimming at V came to 6 bases and at J to 3 bases, leaving 15 bases not matched to a gene. The CDR3 is CSVQGLAGEGLGTDTQYF. The CDR3 bases are TGCAGCGTCCAAGGACTAGCGGGAGAGGGGCTGGGGACAGATACGCAGTATTTT.

The rearrangement uses TRBV4-1 and TRBJ1-4; maybe TRBD1 (5 bases). CDR3 size: 16 residues. Trimming removed 5 bases at V and 4 bases at J, with 17 bases between. Per the germline V gene, CDR1 is MGHRA and CDR2 is YSYEKL. The CDR3 DNA follows: TGCGCCAGCAGCGAAGCGGGGGTTTCCCTTAATGAAAAACTGTTTTTT. Its translation is CASSEAGVSLNEKLFF.

V gene TRBV9 combines with J gene TRBJ2-6; no firm D call. The CDR3 totals 16 residues. Trimming pared 4 bases from V and 1 base from J, leaving 12 bases between. Germline V gene data show CDR1 as SGDLS and CDR2 as YYNGEE. The CDR3 DNA is TGTGCCAGCAGCATATCCCCAGCGTCTGGGGCCAACGTCCTGACTTTC. It is translated as CASSISPASGANVLTF.

The V gene is TRBV19, the J gene TRBJ1-2; TRBD1 is a possible D gene (6 bases). The CDR3 covers 14 residues. The V gene's germline CDR1 is LNHDA and CDR2 SQIVND (reference sequence). Trimming took 5 bases from V and 10 from J, leaving 20 bases between them. CDR3 in DNA: TGTGCCAGTAGTCCTCAGGGGACGCGTACTGCCTACACCTTC. Amino acid sequence: CASSPQGTRTAYTF.

This chain connects TRBV9 to TRBJ2-5; D is uncertain. Germline values: CDR1 SGDLS, CDR2 YYNGEE. The length of the CDR3 is 15 residues. V lost 0 bases to trimming and J lost 0 bases, with 9 bases between them. Here the CDR3 reads CASSVGQIHQETQYF. The DNA for the CDR3 is TGTGCCAGCAGCGTAGGACAAATCCACCAAGAGACCCAGTACTTC.

V usage is TRBV6-5 and J usage is TRBJ2-5, with D tentatively TRBD2 (5 bases). Germline lookup yields CDR1 MNHEY and CDR2 SVGAGI. The V and J ends lost 2 bases and 5 bases respectively, with 15 bases between them. This CDR3 region has 15 residues. CDR3 sequence (DNA): TGTGCCAGCAGTTACACCCTCGAGGGATGGGAGACCCAGTACTTC. Amino acid sequence: CASSYTLEGWETQYF.

The genes are TRBV4-3 and TRBJ2-1, with TRBD2 matching over 8 bases. This CDR3 is built from 17 residues. CDR1 and CDR2 (germline): LGHNA, YSLEER. J was trimmed by 4 bases and V by 0 bases; bases with no gene match: 8. Written as DNA, the CDR3 is TGCGCCAGCAGCCAAGATCGGGGGGGGACCAGGTACAATGAGCAGTTCTTC. Translated: CASSQDRGGTRYNEQFF.

The CDR3 reads CASSLIVGRPWTQYF. CDR3 DNA: TGTGCCAGCAGCTTGATAGTGGGGCGGCCTTGGACCCAGTACTTC. The chain employs TRBV5-6 and TRBJ2-5; possible D gene TRBD1, 5 bases. Germline V gene lookup returns CDR1 SGHDT and CDR2 YYEEEE. The CDR3 has 15 amino acids. Between the trimmed V and J ends, which lost 1 base and 7 bases, there was a span of 17 bases.

V and J are TRBV28 and TRBJ1-1; unclear D gene. V lost 6 bases, J lost 9 bases, and 14 bases lay in between. The CDR3 has 12 amino acids. Germline-derived CDR1 and CDR2 are MDHEN and SYDVKM. CDR3 protein: CASRLAGIKAFF. The DNA for the CDR3 is TGTGCCAGCAGATTAGCAGGTATTAAAGCTTTCTTT.

V usage is TRBV7-9 and J usage is TRBJ1-5; D gene uncertain. With 2 bases removed from V and 4 bases from J, the gap between germline ends came to 12 bases. Germline lookup yields CDR1 SEHNR and CDR2 FQNEAQ (reference sequence). This CDR3 comprises 15 residues. The CDR3 here is CASSLTGSFNQPQHF. The CDR3 nucleotides are TGTGCCAGCAGCTTAACGGGGTCATTTAATCAGCCCCAGCATTTT.

V usage is TRBV7-9 and J usage is TRBJ2-7; TRBD2 matches 9 bases. V lost 5 bases to trimming and J lost 2 bases; unmatched junction nucleotides: 16. This CDR3 contains 18 residues. Germline V gene sequence: CDR1 SEHNR, CDR2 FQNEAQ (reference sequence). The CDR3 DNA sequence: TGTGCCAGCAGCCCCCTGCGGCTAGCGGGGATACGTCCCTACGAGCAGTACTTC. This sequence encodes CASSPLRLAGIRPYEQYF.

This chain joins TRBV5-3 and TRBJ1-4; weak D call: TRBD1 (5 bases). TRBV5-3 is given ORF status, its function remaining uncertain. Trimming took 4 bases from V and 10 from J, leaving 11 bases between them. The CDR3 length is 12 residues. The CDR3 loop is CARSVAGGKLFF. For the CDR3, the DNA is TGTGCCAGAAGCGTGGCGGGGGGAAAACTGTTTTTT.

This chain joins TRBV28 and TRBJ2-7; tentative D call: TRBD1 (6 bases). V shed 4 bases and J shed 7 bases, with 11 bases lying between them. CDR1 MDHEN and CDR2 SYDVKM come from the germline V gene. CDR3 length: 12 residues. The CDR3 reads CASSSGVLEQYF. The CDR3, as DNA: TGTGCCAGCAGTTCAGGGGTGTTGGAGCAGTACTTC. Full variable domain (outside the CDR3, taken from reference TRBV28 and TRBJ2-7): DVKVTQSSRYLVKRTGEKVFLECVQDMDHENMFWYRQDPGLGLRLIYFSYDVKMKEKGDIPEGYSVSREKKERFSLILESASTNQTSMYLCASSSGVLEQYFGPGTRLTVT.

The chain combines TRBV5-1 with TRBJ1-2; D is unresolved. The CDR3 spans 13 residues. The V end was cut by 6 bases, the J end by 4 bases, with 13 bases between. The germline gives CDR1 SGHRS, CDR2 YFSETQ. The CDR3 region is CASKLSESYGYTF. CDR3 bases: TGCGCCAGCAAGCTGTCCGAGAGCTATGGCTACACCTTC. Drawing the rest from reference TRBV5-1 and TRBJ1-2, the complete variable domain is KAGVTQTPRYLIKTRGQQVTLSCSPISGHRSVSWYQQTPGQGLQFLFEYFSETQRNKGNFPGRFSGRQFSNSRSEMNVSTLELGDSALYLCASKLSESYGYTFGSGTRLTVV.

The chain employs TRBV5-4 and TRBJ2-5; D unresolved. This CDR3 spans 15 amino acids. Trimming took 1 base from V and 1 from J, leaving 11 bases between them. Germline lookup yields CDR1 SGHNT and CDR2 YYREEE (reference sequence). The CDR3 DNA reads TGTGCCAGCAGCTTGCGGGCCATCCGCCAAGAGACCCAGTACTTC. It is translated as CASSLRAIRQETQYF.

The genes are TRBV28 and TRBJ1-5; 11 bases fit TRBD1. With V trimmed by 6 bases and J by 0 bases, 10 bases remained unmatched. This CDR3 spans 18 amino acids. Germline-derived CDR1 and CDR2 are MDHEN and SYDVKM. The CDR3 sequence is CASRGGGQGANSNQPQHF. CDR3 coding DNA: TGTGCCAGCAGGGGGGGCGGACAGGGGGCGAATAGCAATCAGCCCCAGCATTTT.

The genes are TRBV6-1 and TRBJ2-3; D call uncertain. The V gene lost 8 bases and the J gene lost 3 bases, with 3 bases spanning the gap. The CDR3 loop spans 10 amino acids. The V gene's germline CDR1 is MNHNS and CDR2 SASEGT. In DNA, the CDR3 is TGTGCCAGCTCGACAGATACGCAGTATTTT. Encoded protein: CASSTDTQYF.

This clone was detected only a few times. The genes are TRBV4-3 and TRBJ1-2; 7 bases are a match to TRBD1. CDR1 LGHNA and CDR2 YSLEER come from the germline V gene. This CDR3 region has 15 residues. With V trimmed by 5 bases and J by 0 bases, 6 bases remained unmatched. The CDR3 loop reads CASSSRQGANYGYTF. As DNA, the CDR3 is TGCGCCAGCAGCTCCCGACAGGGTGCTAACTATGGCTACACCTTC.

The rearrangement joins TRBV28 to TRBJ1-1, with TRBD1 matching over 8 bases. The germline V gene encodes CDR1 MDHEN and CDR2 SYDVKM. The V segment lost 7 bases and the J segment 0 bases; nucleotides outside the gene matches: 16. This CDR3 has 18 amino acids. In nucleotides, the CDR3 is TGTGCCAGCACGTTACCGACAGGGGAGATGAGTTTGAACACTGAAGCTTTCTTT. This codes for CASTLPTGEMSLNTEAFF.

The rearrangement uses TRBV6-6 and TRBJ1-5, with D unresolved. The CDR3 covers 12 residues. Trimming cost V 6 bases and J 0 bases, with 3 bases left between them. Germline V lookup: CDR1 MNHNY, CDR2 SVGAGI (reference sequence). This chain's CDR3 is CASRDSNQPQHF. For the CDR3, the DNA is TGTGCCAGCAGGGATAGCAATCAGCCCCAGCATTTT.